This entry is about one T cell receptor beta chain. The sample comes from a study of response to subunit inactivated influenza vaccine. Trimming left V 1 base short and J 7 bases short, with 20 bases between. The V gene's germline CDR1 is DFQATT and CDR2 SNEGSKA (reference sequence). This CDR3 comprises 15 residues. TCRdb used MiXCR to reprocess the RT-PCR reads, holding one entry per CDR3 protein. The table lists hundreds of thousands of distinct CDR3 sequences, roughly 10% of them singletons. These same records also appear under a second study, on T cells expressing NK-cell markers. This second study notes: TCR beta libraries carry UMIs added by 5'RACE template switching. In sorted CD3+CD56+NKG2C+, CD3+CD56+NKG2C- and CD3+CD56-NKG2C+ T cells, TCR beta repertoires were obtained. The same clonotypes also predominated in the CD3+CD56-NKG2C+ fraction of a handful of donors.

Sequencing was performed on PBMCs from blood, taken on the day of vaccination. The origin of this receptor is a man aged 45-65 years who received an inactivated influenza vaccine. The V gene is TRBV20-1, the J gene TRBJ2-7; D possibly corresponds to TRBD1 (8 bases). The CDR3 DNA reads TGCAGTGCTAGAGGCGGCGGCACAGGGGGGGGTGAGCAGTACTTC. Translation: CSARGGGTGGGEQYF.